These 12 T cell receptor beta chains originate from one sample sequenced in a study of blood T cell repertoires in COVID-19. The protocol was immunoSEQ multiplex PCR, while the TCRdb copy is restricted to in-frame clones and leaves out a portion. Of approximately 89,000 clones listed, 65% to 80% were seen once; the top ten hold 40% to 60%. The sequencing sample was made of peripheral blood. Receptors were obtained from a human donor in a cohort sampled during active COVID-19.

The chain uses TRBV19 and TRBJ2-3, with D possibly being TRBD2 (6 bases). Between the trimmed V and J ends, which lost 5 bases and 5 bases, there was a span of 14 bases. Germline values: CDR1 LNHDA, CDR2 SQIVND (reference sequence). The CDR3 is 14 residues long. DNA for the CDR3: TGTGCCAGTAGTTCTCTCGGGAGTCGAGATACGCAGTATTTT. Its protein product is CASSSLGSRDTQYF.

The genes are TRBV28 and TRBJ2-7, with D unresolved. Germline values: CDR1 MDHEN, CDR2 SYDVKM. CDR3 length: 16 residues. V lost 5 bases and J 3 bases, leaving 20 bases between the germline ends. CDR3 protein: CASSDPRLERHYEQYF. The CDR3 nucleotides are TGTGCCAGCAGTGACCCCCGGCTCGAAAGACACTACGAGCAGTACTTC.

The chain recombines TRBV5-1 with TRBJ2-5, with a possible D match to TRBD1 (5 bases). Germline V gene data show CDR1 as SGHRS and CDR2 as YFSETQ. V lost 0 bases, J lost 5 bases, and 14 bases lay in between. CDR3 size: 15 residues. CDR3 sequence reads: CASSLAGQGRETQYF. In nucleotides, the CDR3 is TGCGCCAGCAGCTTGGCCGGTCAGGGTAGGGAGACCCAGTACTTC.

In DNA, the CDR3 is TGTGCCAGCCAACGCAGGGGGAATCAGCCCCAGCATTTT. This sequence encodes CASQRRGNQPQHF. V gene TRBV28 combines with J gene TRBJ1-5; 7 bases fit TRBD1. Germline values: CDR1 MDHEN, CDR2 SYDVKM. This CDR3 has 13 amino acids. Germline trimming cut 8 bases from V and 4 bases from J; bases unmatched to any gene: 5.

At least ten counts were recorded for this clone. This chain joins TRBV10-3 and TRBJ1-4, with TRBD1 as a possible D gene (5 bases). Germline assignment: CDR1 ENHRY and CDR2 SYGVKD. V was trimmed by 6 bases and J by 7 bases, leaving 18 bases between them. This CDR3 has 15 amino acids. This chain's CDR3 is CAISPDGGTAEKLFF. The CDR3 DNA reads TGTGCCATCAGCCCAGACGGGGGGACGGCTGAAAAACTGTTTTTT.

The chain couples TRBV23-1 to TRBJ2-1; 10 bases agree with TRBD2. TRBV23-1 is identified as an open reading frame with a role that is uncertain. This CDR3 is 15 amino acids long. V gave up 3 bases and J gave up 9 bases; unmatched junction bases: 8. The CDR3 coding sequence is TGCGCCAGCAGTCATCATATAGCGGGAGGCGGTGAGCAGTTCTTC. It is translated as CASSHHIAGGGEQFF.

The V and J genes are TRBV7-9 and TRBJ1-5; 7 nucleotides match TRBD1. Germline V gives CDR1 SEHNR, CDR2 FQNEAQ (reference sequence). Unmatched junction bases numbered 10, after V lost 7 bases and J lost 7 bases. CDR3 size: 14 residues. CDR3 region: CASTNKGQPQPQHF. The CDR3, as DNA: TGTGCCAGCACCAATAAGGGACAGCCACAGCCCCAGCATTTT.

This chain joins TRBV28 and TRBJ1-1; TRBD1 matches at 9 bases. With V trimmed by 8 bases and J by 0 bases, 22 bases remained unmatched. CDR1 and CDR2 from the germline V gene are MDHEN and SYDVKM. The CDR3 covers 20 residues. This CDR3 is CASPPRPGQGPKFMNTEAFF. The CDR3 DNA follows: TGTGCCAGCCCCCCGCGGCCGGGACAGGGCCCCAAATTCATGAACACTGAAGCTTTCTTT.

The gene calls are TRBV28 and TRBJ1-3, with 10 bases aligning to TRBD1. The J segment lost 4 bases and the V segment lost 2 bases, leaving 8 bases of the junction unmatched. Germline V lookup: CDR1 MDHEN, CDR2 SYDVKM. This CDR3 spans 17 amino acids. CDR3 coding DNA: TGTGCCAGCAGTTTAATCGGGACAGGGGATCTCGGAAACACCATATATTTT. Protein: CASSLIGTGDLGNTIYF.

This clone has only one observation. The chain links TRBV6-5 to TRBJ2-2, with D perhaps TRBD2 (5 bases). CDR3 size: 13 residues. V was shortened by 7 bases and J by 5 bases, with 11 bases between the two germline ends. Germline assignment: CDR1 MNHEY and CDR2 SVGAGI. CDR3 loop: CASTPTSTGELFF. The CDR3 coding sequence is TGTGCCAGCACTCCAACTAGTACCGGGGAGCTGTTTTTT.

Points on this clone: Additional DNA sequences in this sample encode the identical CDR3. The V gene is TRBV9, the J gene TRBJ2-2; D is ambiguous. This CDR3 is built from 14 residues. The germline V gene encodes CDR1 SGDLS and CDR2 YYNGEE. V shed 1 base and J shed 1 base, with 5 bases lying between them. The CDR3 loop is CASSVTGNTGELFF. The CDR3 DNA reads TGTGCCAGCAGCGTAACCGGGAACACCGGGGAGCTGTTTTTT.

The J gene is TRBJ2-1, the V gene TRBV6-2 or TRBV6-3, with 11 bases matching TRBD2. The CDR3 extends over 15 amino acids. J lost 4 bases, V lost 6 bases, and 5 bases had no gene match. Germline assignment: CDR1 MNHEY and CDR2 SVGEGT. CDR3 nucleotide sequence: TGTGCCAGCAGCAGACTAGCGGGGACTTACAATGAGCAGTTCTTC. It translates to CASSRLAGTYNEQFF.